This T cell receptor (beta chain) derives from a study of blood T cell repertoires in COVID-19. The wider study: Specimens from acute and convalescent COVID-19 originated in the United States, Italy and Spain.

Germline V lookup: CDR1 SQVTM, CDR2 ANQGSEA. The CDR3 has 15 residues. V lost 0 bases and J lost 4, with 13 bases in between. As originally analysed: Amplification of reference gene primers provided the estimated nucleated cell counts. Assay used: immunoSEQ multiplex PCR; TCRdb lists only in-frame clones, some missing. V, J and clone size were drawn from that table, and D and trimming were deduced from the DNA. The repertoire consists of approximately 260,000 clones, with roughly 83% occurring once and the leading ten covering roughly 4.5%. The TCR originated in a man between 60 and 75 years old who had recovered from COVID-19. The rearrangement links TRBV29-1 to TRBJ2-1; tentatively, D is TRBD2 (6 bases). Sequencing used peripheral blood. CDR3 sequence (DNA): TGCAGCGTTGAAGAGTTGGCTAGCGAGTACAATGAGCAGTTCTTC. Translation gives CSVEELASEYNEQFF.